This TCR beta chain derives from a study of blood T cell repertoires in COVID-19. Whole-study context: Researchers got acute and convalescent COVID-19 samples from the United States, Italy and Spain.

Using immunoSEQ multiplex PCR, the repertoire was profiled, and TCRdb retains in-frame clones only, with some absent. The data contain a few hundred thousand clones, around nine tenths of them singletons. The CDR3 extends over 14 amino acids. Per the germline V gene, CDR1 is MNHEY and CDR2 is SVGAGI. V shed 2 bases and J 10 bases; nucleotides not matched to a gene: 9. This clone was detected a few times. The chain carries TRBV6-5 and TRBJ1-1; TRBD1 matches at 8 bases. The clonotype was recovered from a woman in her forties or fifties who had been exposed to COVID-19. The specimen sequenced was PBMCs or T cells enriched from blood (not recorded which). The CDR3 coding sequence is TGTGCCAGCAGTTACGCAGGGGGCTCTTCCGGAGCTTTCTTT. Amino acids: CASSYAGGSSGAFF.